This T cell receptor beta chain emerged from a study of control samples from healthy donors and cancer patients. TCRdb's copy holds only in-frame clones and misses some; the assay was immunoSEQ multiplex PCR. The table has some 76,000 clones, around 90% seen once. CDR1 and CDR2 from the germline V gene are SGHTA and FQGNSA. The CDR3 runs 14 residues. Trimming stripped 5 bases from V and 2 bases from J, with 10 bases between. The specimen was PBMCs. The chain is built from TRBV7-2 and TRBJ1-5; D unclear. This sequence was found in a woman in her fifties or sixties with colorectal cancer. The CDR3 region has the DNA TGTGCCAGCAGCCCAATATTAGGCAATCAGCCCCAGCATTTT. Translated, it gives CASSPILGNQPQHF.